These 27 T cell receptor beta chains were all obtained from the same sample, sequenced in a study of beta chain features in type 1 diabetes. Study results and limitations: TCRB CDR3s from Type 1 diabetes patients were moderately but significantly shorter in all four CD4+ subsets.

The antigens these receptors bind are not known. All of the isolated RNA was reverse transcribed, so expressed TCRB transcripts were sequenced. TCRdb keeps only in-frame clones here, not all; method: immunoSEQ multiplex PCR. The profile shows tens of thousands of clones, 60% to 75% of them singletons. Sequenced: Tregs from blood. The receptors were sampled from a man aged 30 to 39 with type 1 diabetes. Some clones in this sample may be carry-over from other donors' samples.

The V call is TRBV7-8, the J call TRBJ1-1; D is perhaps TRBD1 (6 bases). CDR3 size: 12 residues. Germline V gene data show CDR1 as SGHVS and CDR2 as FQNEAQ. V dropped 8 bases and J dropped 1 base, with 8 bases sitting between them. CDR3 sequence reads: CASGTPNTEAFF. Here the CDR3 DNA reads TGTGCCAGCGGGACACCGAACACTGAAGCTTTCTTT.

This chain uses TRBV11-1 with TRBJ1-5; D remains ambiguous. CDR1 SGHAT and CDR2 FQDESV come from the germline V gene (reference sequence). The V and J ends lost 2 bases and 2 bases respectively, with 4 bases between them. The CDR3 has 13 residues. The CDR3 coding sequence is TGTGCCAGCAGCTTACGGGGCAATCAGCCCCAGCATTTT. Protein sequence: CASSLRGNQPQHF.

The rearrangement uses TRBV11-2 and TRBJ2-7, with TRBD2 matching 10 bases. Germline CDR1 reads SGHAT; CDR2 reads FQNNGV. V shed 4 bases and J 6 bases; nucleotides not matched to a gene: 6. CDR3 length: 14 amino acids. CDR3 amino acids: CASSSDSGGVEQYF. CDR3 nucleotide sequence: TGTGCCAGCAGCTCCGACAGCGGGGGGGTCGAGCAGTACTTC. The complete variable domain, with remaining parts taken from reference TRBV11-2 and TRBJ2-7, reads EAGVAQSPRYKIIEKRQSVAFWCNPISGHATLYWYQQILGQGPKLLIQFQNNGVVDDSQLPKDRFSAERLKGVDSTLKIQPAKLEDSAVYLCASSSDSGGVEQYFGPGTRLTVT.

V and J are TRBV19 and TRBJ2-3; D might be TRBD2 (7 bases). Germline V gene lookup returns CDR1 LNHDA and CDR2 SQIVND (reference sequence). The germline V and J ends were trimmed by 2 bases and 4 bases, with 10 bases remaining between them. The CDR3 extends over 14 amino acids. The CDR3 coding sequence is TGTGCCAGTAGTATAAGGGGGGGCGCAGATACGCAGTATTTT. Protein sequence: CASSIRGGADTQYF.

The J gene is TRBJ2-3, the V gene TRBV7-9, with 10 bases aligning to TRBD2. CDR3 length: 14 amino acids. CDR1 is SEHNR and CDR2 is FQNEAQ in the germline V gene (reference sequence). V trimming: 8 bases; J trimming: 6 bases; junction bases outside the gene matches: 8. The CDR3 spells CASGQRGGFDTQYF. In nucleotides, the CDR3 is TGTGCCAGCGGGCAGCGGGGGGGCTTCGATACGCAGTATTTT. Based on the CDR3 plus reference TRBV7-9 and TRBJ2-3, the full variable domain is DTGVSQNPRHKITKRGQNVTFRCDPISEHNRLYWYRQTLGQGPEFLTYFQNEAQLEKSRLLSDRFSAERPKGSFSTLEIQRTEQGDSAMYLCASGQRGGFDTQYFGPGTRLTVL.

The chain couples TRBV10-3 to TRBJ2-7; D perhaps matches TRBD2 (6 bases). With 8 bases removed from V and 7 bases from J, the gap between germline ends came to 21 bases. Germline V gives CDR1 ENHRY, CDR2 SYGVKD. The CDR3 loop spans 14 amino acids. CDR3 DNA: TGTGCCATCGGAGGGTGGGGCAGCCTGGAGGAGCAGTACTTC. It is translated as CAIGGWGSLEEQYF.

The chain couples TRBV5-5 to TRBJ1-1, with D possibly being TRBD1 (5 bases). This CDR3 contains 14 residues. The V end lost 0 bases, the J end lost 11 bases, and 17 bases lay between the germline ends. CDR1 SGHKS and CDR2 YYEKEE come from the germline V gene (reference sequence). The CDR3 nucleotides are TGTGCCAGCAGCTTGGGTGCAGGGCGCAGTGGGGCTTTCTTT. Encoded protein: CASSLGAGRSGAFF.

This chain links TRBV11-3 with TRBJ2-3, with D hard to call. Germline CDR1 and CDR2: SGHNT and YENEEA. The ends were cut back, 5 bases at V and 2 bases at J, with 11 bases in the middle. This CDR3 region has 14 residues. The CDR3 sequence is CASSRDMSTDTQYF. The CDR3 coding sequence is TGTGCCAGCAGCCGTGACATGTCCACAGATACGCAGTATTTT.

The chain has TRBV29-1 and TRBJ2-3, with a tentative D call TRBD2 (6 bases). This CDR3 comprises 13 residues. V dropped 6 bases and J dropped 6 bases, with 16 bases sitting between them. Germline V gene lookup returns CDR1 SQVTM and CDR2 ANQGSEA. The CDR3 sequence is CSVEGLLRDTQYF. As DNA, the CDR3 is TGCAGCGTAGAGGGACTCCTTAGGGATACGCAGTATTTT.

This clone was seen a few times. This sequence joins TRBV7-2 and TRBJ2-5; D is perhaps TRBD1 (5 bases). Trimming removed 5 bases at V and 1 base at J, with 8 bases between. Germline V gives CDR1 SGHTA, CDR2 FQGNSA. The CDR3 is 13 residues long. CDR3 bases: TGTGCCAGCAGCCGTGGGGCCCAAGAGACCCAGTACTTC. Its protein product is CASSRGAQETQYF.

This clone was seen more than once but under ten times. The chain employs TRBV7-2 and TRBJ2-3, with 9 bases fitting TRBD2. There are 15 residues in the CDR3. CDR1 and CDR2 from the germline V gene are SGHTA and FQGNSA. After removal of 8 bases from V and 6 bases from J, the junction contained 12 bases not matched to a gene. The CDR3 coding sequence is TGTGCCAGCGGCCCTTGGCGGGGGGGCTCGGATACGCAGTATTTT. It specifies CASGPWRGGSDTQYF.

The chain employs TRBV2 and TRBJ2-1; D remains unclear. V was shortened by 8 bases and J by 0 bases, with 8 bases between the two germline ends. CDR3 length: 13 amino acids. Looked up from germline, CDR1 is SNHLY and CDR2 is FYNNEI. In DNA form, the CDR3 reads TGTGCCAGCTTCTACCACTCCTACAATGAGCAGTTCTTC. It encodes CASFYHSYNEQFF. Combining the CDR3 with reference TRBV2 and TRBJ2-1 gives the whole variable domain EPEVTQTPSHQVTQMGQEVILRCVPISNHLYFYWYRQILGQKVEFLVSFYNNEISEKSEIFDDQFSVERPDGSNFTLKIRSTKLEDSAMYFCASFYHSYNEQFFGPGTRLTVL.

The chain is built from TRBV29-1 and TRBJ2-5, with D possibly TRBD1 on 6 matching bases. This CDR3 spans 12 amino acids. Trimming pared 4 bases from V and 2 bases from J, leaving 8 bases between. Germline V gene lookup returns CDR1 SQVTM and CDR2 ANQGSEA. CDR3 coding DNA: TGCAGCGTTGGGACAGATCAAGAGACCCAGTACTTC. This codes for CSVGTDQETQYF.

In its sample, this clone was seen a few times. The chain joins TRBV28 to TRBJ2-3; D uncertain. The CDR3 runs to 12 residues. V dropped 6 bases and J dropped 9 bases, with 13 bases sitting between them. Germline V gives CDR1 MDHEN, CDR2 SYDVKM. In DNA, the CDR3 is TGTGCCAGCAGCCGACTCCGGGTGACGCAGTATTTT. Its translation: CASSRLRVTQYF.

The chain has TRBV29-1 and TRBJ1-2; no clear D gene. Per the germline V gene, CDR1 is SQVTM and CDR2 is ANQGSEA. This CDR3 is 14 amino acids long. Between the trimmed V and J ends, which lost 3 bases and 0 bases, there was a span of 11 bases. CDR3 loop: CSVDSDPANYGYTF. CDR3 DNA: TGCAGCGTTGACAGCGACCCCGCTAACTATGGCTACACCTTC.

The rearrangement uses TRBV5-1 and TRBJ2-7, with 11 positions matching TRBD2. The CDR3 covers 14 residues. Trimming cost V 4 bases and J 2 bases; bases outside gene matches: 2. Germline lookup yields CDR1 SGHRS and CDR2 YFSETQ. CDR3 DNA sequence: TGCGCCAGCAGCCCACTAGCGGGGGCCTACGAGCAGTACTTC. It specifies CASSPLAGAYEQYF. Drawing the rest from reference TRBV5-1 and TRBJ2-7, the complete variable domain is KAGVTQTPRYLIKTRGQQVTLSCSPISGHRSVSWYQQTPGQGLQFLFEYFSETQRNKGNFPGRFSGRQFSNSRSEMNVSTLELGDSALYLCASSPLAGAYEQYFGPGTRLTVT.

The chain carries TRBV23-1 and TRBJ2-4; TRBD2 might be the D (5 bases). TRBV23-1 is an ORF, with its function uncertain. The V end was cut by 4 bases, the J end by 5 bases, with 18 bases between. This CDR3 is 16 amino acids long. The CDR3 protein is CASSRSGEGPQNIQYF. Here the CDR3 DNA reads TGCGCCAGCAGTCGTTCGGGCGAGGGTCCGCAAAACATTCAGTACTTC.

The chain is built from TRBV5-1 and TRBJ2-5; D is undetermined. CDR1 and CDR2 from the germline V gene are SGHRS and YFSETQ. The CDR3 is 13 amino acids. V lost 2 bases and J lost 5, with 10 bases in between. The CDR3 sequence: CASSFVNRETQYF. The CDR3 DNA reads TGCGCCAGCAGCTTCGTCAACCGGGAGACCCAGTACTTC.

This clone appeared a few times. The chain carries TRBV7-2 and TRBJ2-3; D unclear. CDR1 SGHTA and CDR2 FQGNSA come from the germline V gene. The CDR3 is made up of 14 amino acids. V lost 3 bases, J lost 1 base, and 8 bases lay in between. The CDR3 DNA reads TGTGCCAGCAGCTTTAGACGGGGCACAGATACGCAGTATTTT. It is translated as CASSFRRGTDTQYF.

The genes are TRBV10-1 and TRBJ2-1, with D possibly matching TRBD1 (5 bases). The CDR3 is 14 amino acids. V was pared by 7 bases and J by 3 bases, with 13 bases between. CDR1 WNHNN and CDR2 SYGVQD come from the germline V gene (reference sequence). For the CDR3, the DNA is TGCGCCAGCATGCGGCAGGGCCACTACAATGAGCAGTTCTTC. Protein: CASMRQGHYNEQFF.

The genes are TRBV18 and TRBJ2-3, with 11 bases that match TRBD1. The CDR3 spans 16 residues. The junction had 8 bases not matched to a gene; V was cut back by 5 bases and J by 4 bases. CDR1 is KGHSH and CDR2 is LQKENI in the germline V gene. CDR3 nucleotide sequence: TGTGCCAGCTCATCCCGGACAGGGGGCCTCCCAGATACGCAGTATTTT. Amino acids: CASSSRTGGLPDTQYF.

The chain employs TRBV30 and TRBJ2-5, with D unclear. The CDR3 spans 13 residues. The germline V gene has CDR1 GTSNPN and CDR2 SVGIG (reference sequence). Trimming took off 3 bases at V and 5 bases at J, with 13 bases between the two ends. The CDR3 here is CAWSIDSRETQYF. The CDR3 nucleotides read TGTGCCTGGAGCATCGACTCTCGGGAGACCCAGTACTTC.

The gene calls are TRBV4-1 and TRBJ2-7, with TRBD2 matching 12 bases. V was clipped by 4 bases and J by 0 bases; unmatched bases: 1. Germline CDR1 MGHRA, CDR2 YSYEKL. The CDR3 contains 15 residues. CDR3: CASSRLAGDSYEQYF. DNA for the CDR3: TGCGCCAGCAGCCGACTAGCGGGGGACTCCTACGAGCAGTACTTC.

This clone was seen only a few times. The gene calls are TRBV28 and TRBJ1-4; 9 nucleotides agree with TRBD1. With 4 bases clipped from V and 7 bases from J, the junction kept 4 bases outside the gene matches. This CDR3 contains 14 residues. Germline assignment: CDR1 MDHEN and CDR2 SYDVKM. CDR3 amino acids: CASSSGQGTEKLFF. CDR3 in DNA: TGTGCCAGCAGTTCGGGACAGGGAACTGAAAAACTGTTTTTT.

This clone was seen only a few times. This rearrangement joins TRBV18 to TRBJ2-1, with D tentatively TRBD1 (6 bases). This CDR3 has 13 amino acids. With 8 bases removed from V and 7 bases from J, the gap between germline ends came to 15 bases. CDR1 is KGHSH and CDR2 is LQKENI in the germline V gene. For the CDR3, the DNA is TGTGCCAGCATGCGACAGGCCGGGAATGAGCAGTTCTTC. This sequence encodes CASMRQAGNEQFF.

The genes are TRBV5-1 and TRBJ2-1; a possible D gene is TRBD2 (7 bases). V was clipped by 0 bases and J by 10 bases, with 11 bases between them. CDR1 and CDR2 from the germline V gene are SGHRS and YFSETQ. The CDR3 sequence is 13 residues long. The CDR3 DNA sequence: TGCGCCAGCAGCTTGGTAACGGGGGGCGAGCAGTTCTTC. Its protein is CASSLVTGGEQFF. Complete variable domain (other parts from reference TRBV5-1 and TRBJ2-1): KAGVTQTPRYLIKTRGQQVTLSCSPISGHRSVSWYQQTPGQGLQFLFEYFSETQRNKGNFPGRFSGRQFSNSRSEMNVSTLELGDSALYLCASSLVTGGEQFFGPGTRLTVL.

V gene TRBV7-9 combines with J gene TRBJ2-1; perhaps TRBD2 as D (6 bases). The CDR3 runs to 14 residues. Between the trimmed V and J ends, which lost 5 bases and 7 bases, there was a span of 15 bases. Looked up from germline, CDR1 is SEHNR and CDR2 is FQNEAQ (reference sequence). The CDR3 reads CASSLSGLPNEQFF. CDR3 nucleotides: TGTGCCAGCAGCCTCTCGGGACTGCCGAATGAGCAGTTCTTC.